This TCR beta chain was observed in a study of T cell responses to AZD1222 COVID-19 vaccine. Overall study: Pooling covered second doses at about 4 or about 12 weeks.

CDR1 is MGHRA and CDR2 is YSYEKL in the germline V gene. The CDR3 covers 16 residues. Between the trimmed V and J ends, which lost 1 base and 2 bases, there was a span of 12 bases. Points from the study as a whole: It should be noted that donors were predominantly white British and more often female, and clonal diversity was possibly underestimated. Only a handful of AZD1222 recipients, five to seven in all, had baseline seropositivity. Following two doses of AZD1222, Spike-specific TCR breadth and depth rose.

Libraries were prepared by immunoSEQ multiplex PCR; TCRdb keeps only in-frame clonotypes and omits some of them. The data show about 120,000 clones, with 70% to 90% seen just once and over 8% held by the top ten. As regards this clone: The antigen is unknown.

The V call is TRBV4-1, the J call TRBJ1-3; perhaps TRBD1 as D (5 bases). Sequenced material: peripheral blood, taken on day 0 of AZD1222 vaccination. This clonotype was sampled from an adult in good health. Written as DNA, the CDR3 is TGCGCCAGCAGCCAAGGTGCCGGGGGAGCTGGAAACACCATATATTTT. It translates to CASSQGAGGAGNTIYF.